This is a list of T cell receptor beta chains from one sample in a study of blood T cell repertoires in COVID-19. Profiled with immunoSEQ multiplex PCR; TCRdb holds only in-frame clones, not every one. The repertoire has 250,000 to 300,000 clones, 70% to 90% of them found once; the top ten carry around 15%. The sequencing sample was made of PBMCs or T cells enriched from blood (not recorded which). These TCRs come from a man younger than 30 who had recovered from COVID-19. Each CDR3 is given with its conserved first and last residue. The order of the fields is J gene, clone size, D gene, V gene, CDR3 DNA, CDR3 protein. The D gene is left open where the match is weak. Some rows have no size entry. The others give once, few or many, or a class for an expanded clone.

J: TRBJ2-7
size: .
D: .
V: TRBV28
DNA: TGTGCCAGCAGTTTACCCAAGGGGGGGAACGAGCAGTACTTC
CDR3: CASSLPKGGNEQYF

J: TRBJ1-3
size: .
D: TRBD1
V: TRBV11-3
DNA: TGTGCCAGCAGCTCTAGACAGGGCGCCTCTGGAAACACCATATATTTT
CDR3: CASSSRQGASGNTIYF

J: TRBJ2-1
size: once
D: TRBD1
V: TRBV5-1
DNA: TGCGCCAGCAGCTGGGACAGGGGGTCCTACAATGAGCAGTTCTTC
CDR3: CASSWDRGSYNEQFF

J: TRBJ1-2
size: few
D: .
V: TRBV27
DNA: TGTGCCAGCAGTCCCCTGTTAGCTAACTATGGCTACACCTTC
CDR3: CASSPLLANYGYTF

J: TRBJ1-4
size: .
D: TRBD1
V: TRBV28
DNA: TGTGCCAGCAGCGGGGACAGCGGAAATGAAAAACTGTTTTTT
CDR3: CASSGDSGNEKLFF

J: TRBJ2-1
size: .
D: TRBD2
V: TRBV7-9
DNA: TGTGCCAGCAGCTATAGCGGGAGCTCCTACAATGAGCAGTTCTTC
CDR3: CASSYSGSSYNEQFF

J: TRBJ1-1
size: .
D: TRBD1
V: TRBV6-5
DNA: TGTGCCAGCAGGGTAGGGACAGGGGAGAACACTGAAGCTTTCTTT
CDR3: CASRVGTGENTEAFF

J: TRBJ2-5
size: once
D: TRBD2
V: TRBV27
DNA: TGTGCCAGCAGTTTATTGGGGGGGTTTGAGACCCAGTACTTC
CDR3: CASSLLGGFETQYF

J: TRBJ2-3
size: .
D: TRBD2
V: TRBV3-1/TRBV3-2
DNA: TGTGCCAGCAGCCATTCCCTTACTAGCGGCACAGATACGCAGTATTTT
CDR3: CASSHSLTSGTDTQYF

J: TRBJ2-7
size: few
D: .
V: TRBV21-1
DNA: TGTGCCAGCACGGTCCGAGCCTCCTACGAGCAGTACTTC
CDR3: CASTVRASYEQYF

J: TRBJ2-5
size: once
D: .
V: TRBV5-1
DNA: TGCGCCAGCAGCTTGGTAGACCTCAGGGAGACCCAGTACTTC
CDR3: CASSLVDLRETQYF

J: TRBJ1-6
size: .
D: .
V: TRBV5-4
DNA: TGTGCCAGCAGCTTGGCCGGGCAGGGGTATAATTCACCCCTCCACTTT
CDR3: CASSLAGQGYNSPLHF

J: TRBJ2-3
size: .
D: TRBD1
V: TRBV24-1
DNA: TGTGCCACCTCGGACAGGGCAGGAACAGATACGCAGTATTTT
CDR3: CATSDRAGTDTQYF

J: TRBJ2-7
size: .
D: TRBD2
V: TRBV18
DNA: TGTGCCAGCTCACCACCGCCGGGGGGGCTGGAGCAGTACTTC
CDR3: CASSPPPGGLEQYF

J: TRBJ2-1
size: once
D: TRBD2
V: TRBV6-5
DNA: TGTGCCAGCACCCGCGGGGAGGGGTACAATGAGCAGTTCTTC
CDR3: CASTRGEGYNEQFF

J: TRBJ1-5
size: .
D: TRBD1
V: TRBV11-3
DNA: TGTGCCAGCAGACAAGACAGGGGGTCCTCCCCTTCTTGGTGGGATCAGCCCCAGCATTTT
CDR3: CASRQDRGSSPSWWDQPQHF

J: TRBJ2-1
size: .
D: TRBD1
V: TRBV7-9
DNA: TGTGCCAGCAGCTTAGTCGCAGGGGGCGTGTACAATGAGCAGTTCTTC
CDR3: CASSLVAGGVYNEQFF

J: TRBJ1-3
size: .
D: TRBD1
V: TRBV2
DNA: TGTGCCAGCAGTTATAGGACAGGCCCAAACACCATATATTTT
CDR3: CASSYRTGPNTIYF

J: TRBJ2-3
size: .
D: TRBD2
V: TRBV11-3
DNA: TGTGCCAGCAGCTTAGAGTTGGGACTAGGCACAGATACGCAGTATTTT
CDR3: CASSLELGLGTDTQYF

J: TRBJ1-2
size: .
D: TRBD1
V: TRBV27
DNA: TGTGCCAGCAGTTCCCACGATCGACAGGGGGCCCCTGGCTACACCTTC
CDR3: CASSSHDRQGAPGYTF

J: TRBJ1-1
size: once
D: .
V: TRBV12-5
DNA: TGTGCTAGTGGTTCGGGAATGAACACTGAAGCTTTCTTT
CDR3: CASGSGMNTEAFF

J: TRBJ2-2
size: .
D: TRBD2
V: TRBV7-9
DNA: TGTGCCAGCAGCTTCAGCGGGAGCACCGGGGAGCTGTTTTTT
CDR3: CASSFSGSTGELFF

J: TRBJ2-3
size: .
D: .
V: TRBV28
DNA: TGTGCCAGCAGTCCGACCTACCGGACTATAGCAGGGCACTCCACAGATACGCAGTATTTT
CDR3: CASSPTYRTIAGHSTDTQYF

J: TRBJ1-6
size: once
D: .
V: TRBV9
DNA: TGTGCCAGCAGCGTATCGAACAGGGTGGATTCACCCCTCCACTTT
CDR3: CASSVSNRVDSPLHF

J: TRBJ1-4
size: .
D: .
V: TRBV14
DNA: TGTGCCAGCAGCTCTTTCGGGACAACTAATGAAAAACTGTTTTTT
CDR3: CASSSFGTTNEKLFF

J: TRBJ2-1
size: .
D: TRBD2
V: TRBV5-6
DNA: TGTGCCAGCAGCTTCCCCCCGGGGGGAAACAATGAGCAGTTCTTC
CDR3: CASSFPPGGNNEQFF

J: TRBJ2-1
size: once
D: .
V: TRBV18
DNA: TGTGCCAGCTCACCTCCAATGACGGGTTATCTTAATGAGCAGTTCTTC
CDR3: CASSPPMTGYLNEQFF

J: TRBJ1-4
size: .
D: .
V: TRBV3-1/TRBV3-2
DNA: TGTGCCAGCAGCCGGGACGCCTACGGGGGTGAAAAACTGTTTTTT
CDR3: CASSRDAYGGEKLFF

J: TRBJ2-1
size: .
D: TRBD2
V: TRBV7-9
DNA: TGTGCCAGCAGCTCTAGCGGGAGGGCCTACAATGAGCAGTTCTTC
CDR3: CASSSSGRAYNEQFF

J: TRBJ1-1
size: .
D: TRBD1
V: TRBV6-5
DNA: TGTGCCAGCAGCTGGTCAGGGGGAATGAACACTGAAGCTTTCTTT
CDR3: CASSWSGGMNTEAFF

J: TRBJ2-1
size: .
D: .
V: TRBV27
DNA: TGTGCCAGCAGTTTCGTTGGAGAAGGCAATGAGCAGTTCTTC
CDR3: CASSFVGEGNEQFF

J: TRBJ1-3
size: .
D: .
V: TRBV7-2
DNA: TGTGCCAGCAGCTACGGAGTTATCTCTGGAAACACCATATATTTT
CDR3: CASSYGVISGNTIYF

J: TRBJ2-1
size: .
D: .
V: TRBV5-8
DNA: TGTGCCAGCAGCTTAGACGGCGGGAAGTACAATGAGCAGTTCTTC
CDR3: CASSLDGGKYNEQFF

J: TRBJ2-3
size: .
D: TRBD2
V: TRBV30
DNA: TGTGCCTGGAGTCTAGGTAGCGGGGGTCTCACAGATACGCAGTATTTT
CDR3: CAWSLGSGGLTDTQYF

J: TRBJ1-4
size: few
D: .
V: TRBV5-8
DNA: TGTGCCAGCAGCCCGAATCGGCACCGGAGTTTT
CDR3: CASSPNRHRSF

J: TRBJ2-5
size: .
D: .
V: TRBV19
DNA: TGTGCCAGTAGTGTGGCAGAAAGGGGAGAGACCCAGTACTTC
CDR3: CASSVAERGETQYF

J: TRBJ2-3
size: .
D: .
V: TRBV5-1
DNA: TGCGCCAGCAGCTGGGGCCCAACGGGCCCAGATACGCAGTATTTT
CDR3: CASSWGPTGPDTQYF

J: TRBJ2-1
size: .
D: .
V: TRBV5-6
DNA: TGTGCCAGCAGCTTGGCTTCGTACAGGAGAGGCTACAATGAGCAGTTCTTC
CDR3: CASSLASYRRGYNEQFF

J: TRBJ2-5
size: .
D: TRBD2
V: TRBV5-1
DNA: TGCGCCAGCAGCTGGAGTAGCGGGAGGGCGGAGACCCAGTACTTC
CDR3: CASSWSSGRAETQYF

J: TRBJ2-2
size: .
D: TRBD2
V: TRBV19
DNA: TGTGCCAGTAGTCCTCTAGCGGGGGCCCGGACCGGGGAGCTGTTTTTT
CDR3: CASSPLAGARTGELFF

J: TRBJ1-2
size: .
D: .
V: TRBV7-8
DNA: TGTGCCAGCAGCTTTCGCCAGGGTTATGGCTACACCTTC
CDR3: CASSFRQGYGYTF

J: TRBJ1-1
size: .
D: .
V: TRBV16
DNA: TGTGCCAGCAGCCAACCCGAGATTAACACTGAAGCTTTCTTT
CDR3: CASSQPEINTEAFF

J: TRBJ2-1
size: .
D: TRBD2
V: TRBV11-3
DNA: TGTGCCAGCAGCTTAGACGAGCGGGGGGGCTACAATGAGCAGTTCTTC
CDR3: CASSLDERGGYNEQFF

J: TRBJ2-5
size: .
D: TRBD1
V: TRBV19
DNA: TGTGCCAGTAGTATGTGGTGGAACAGGGGGCGAGAGACCCAGTACTTC
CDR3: CASSMWWNRGRETQYF

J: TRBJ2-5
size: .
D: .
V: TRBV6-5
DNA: TGTGCCAGCAGTTACGCCAGGGGCATGGAGACCCAGTACTTC
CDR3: CASSYARGMETQYF